This T cell receptor beta chain was captured by sequencing in a study of blood T cell repertoires in COVID-19. The wider study: COVID-19 samples, acute and convalescent, were from the United States, Italy and Spain.

Recovered Cohort 3 donors showed two negative PCRs, clearance, or symptom resolution. TCRdb's copy holds only in-frame clones and misses some; the assay was immunoSEQ multiplex PCR. Of approximately 200,000 clones listed, 84% are singletons. V shed 3 bases and J 3 bases; nucleotides not matched to a gene: 8. CDR3 size: 15 residues. Germline CDR1 is SGDLS and CDR2 is YYNGEE. Material: PBMCs or T cells enriched from blood (not recorded which). This TCR derives from a man aged 35 to 55 who had recovered from COVID-19. The chain joins TRBV9 to TRBJ2-5, with 7 bases identical to TRBD1. The DNA of the CDR3 is TGTGCCAGCAGCGCCGGATCGACAGGGAAAGAGACCCAGTACTTC. Translation: CASSAGSTGKETQYF.